The 5 T cell receptor beta chains below all came from one sample that was sequenced in a study of blood T cell repertoires in COVID-19. Only in-frame clones appear in the TCRdb table, and some are missing; sequencing was by immunoSEQ multiplex PCR. The table has 150,000 to 200,000 clones, about 87% seen once. The specimen sequenced was peripheral blood. These receptors were obtained from a man aged 55 to 70 with acute or convalescent COVID-19.

This sequence joins TRBV11-3 and TRBJ2-1, with 7 bases that match TRBD1. Germline CDR1 and CDR2: SGHNT and YENEEA. This CDR3 comprises 16 residues. J gave up 4 bases and V 1 base, and 7 bases lay outside the gene matches. DNA of the CDR3: TGTGCCAGCAGCTTAGGAGTGACAGGGAGTTACAATGAGCAGTTCTTC. Translation: CASSLGVTGSYNEQFF.

The chain couples TRBV19 to TRBJ2-2; 7 nucleotides line up with TRBD1. Germline V lookup: CDR1 LNHDA, CDR2 SQIVND (reference sequence). V shed 3 bases, J shed 3 bases, and the junction held 4 bases outside the gene matches. This CDR3 is 15 amino acids long. CDR3 nucleotide sequence: TGTGCCAGTAGTATGGACAGGTCTTACACCGGGGAGCTGTTTTTT. Its protein is CASSMDRSYTGELFF.

The chain employs TRBV2 and TRBJ1-1, with TRBD1 matching over 7 bases. Germline V gives CDR1 SNHLY, CDR2 FYNNEI. V lost 6 bases, J lost 3 bases, and 7 bases stayed unmatched. CDR3 length equals 14 residues. This chain's CDR3 is CASSSTGEYTEAFF. CDR3 in DNA: TGTGCCAGCAGCTCCACAGGGGAGTACACTGAAGCTTTCTTT.

This chain joins TRBV12-5 and TRBJ2-2, with 7 bases identical to TRBD2. Germline assignment: CDR1 LGHNT and CDR2 FRNRAP. Trimming cost V 4 bases and J 1 base; bases outside gene matches: 15. The CDR3 loop spans 19 amino acids. CDR3 coding DNA: TGTGCTAGTGGTTCCTCTTTATTTGCTGGCGGGGGGAACACCGGGGAGCTGTTTTTT. It specifies CASGSSLFAGGGNTGELFF.

This sequence joins TRBV11-2 and TRBJ2-1; 7 bases fit TRBD2. J lost 2 bases, V lost 8 bases, and 9 bases had no gene match. CDR3 length: 15 residues. Germline-derived CDR1 and CDR2 are SGHAT and FQNNGV. CDR3 nucleotide sequence: TGTGCCAGCCGTCGCGGGAGTACGACCTACAATGAGCAGTTCTTC. Amino acid sequence: CASRRGSTTYNEQFF.